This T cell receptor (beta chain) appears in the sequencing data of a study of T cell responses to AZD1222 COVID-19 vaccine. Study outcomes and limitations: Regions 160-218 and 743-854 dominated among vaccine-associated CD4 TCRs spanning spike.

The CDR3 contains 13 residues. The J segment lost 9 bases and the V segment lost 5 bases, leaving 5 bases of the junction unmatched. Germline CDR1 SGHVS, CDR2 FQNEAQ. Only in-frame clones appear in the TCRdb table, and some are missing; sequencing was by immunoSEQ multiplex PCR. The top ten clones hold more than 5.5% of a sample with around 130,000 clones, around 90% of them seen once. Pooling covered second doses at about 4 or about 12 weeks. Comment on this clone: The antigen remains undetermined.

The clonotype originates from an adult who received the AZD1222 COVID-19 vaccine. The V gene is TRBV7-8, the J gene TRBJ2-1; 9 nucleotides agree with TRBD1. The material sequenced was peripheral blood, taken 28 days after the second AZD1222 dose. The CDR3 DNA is TGTGCCAGCAGCAGAGACAGGGGGGGTGAGCAGTTCTTC. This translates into CASSRDRGGEQFF.